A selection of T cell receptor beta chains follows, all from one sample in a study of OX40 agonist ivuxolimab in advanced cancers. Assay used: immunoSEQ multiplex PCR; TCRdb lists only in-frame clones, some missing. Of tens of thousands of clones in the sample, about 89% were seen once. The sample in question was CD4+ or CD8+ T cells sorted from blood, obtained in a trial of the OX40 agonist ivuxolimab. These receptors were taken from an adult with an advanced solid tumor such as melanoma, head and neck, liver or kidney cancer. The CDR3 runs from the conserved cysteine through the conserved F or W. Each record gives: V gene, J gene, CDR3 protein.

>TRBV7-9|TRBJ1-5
CASSPGQGHQPQHF
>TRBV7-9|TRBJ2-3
CASSPRQGSTDTQYF
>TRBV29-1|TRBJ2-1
CSVDRTGLYNEQFF
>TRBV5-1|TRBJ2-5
CASTSGTTETQYF
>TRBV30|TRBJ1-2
CAWSTGQGQEGYTF
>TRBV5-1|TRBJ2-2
CASKVGSGIAGTGELFF
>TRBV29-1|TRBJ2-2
CSVERGTGELFF
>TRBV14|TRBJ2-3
CASSQRQTDTQYF
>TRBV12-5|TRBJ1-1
CASGLFPGTDRLNTEAFF
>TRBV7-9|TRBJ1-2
CASMMWLYYGYTF
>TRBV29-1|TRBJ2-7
CSVEGAVSSYEQYF
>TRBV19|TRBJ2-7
CASSIRGTGASEQYF
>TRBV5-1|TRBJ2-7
CASSLGQVSYEQYF
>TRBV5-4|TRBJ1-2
CASSLMARGEYGYTF
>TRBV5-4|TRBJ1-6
CASSLGQGANSPLHF
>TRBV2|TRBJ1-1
CATGGVGNTEAFF
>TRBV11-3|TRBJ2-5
CASSRDSQETQYF
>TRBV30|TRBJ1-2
CAWSVGPPGYTF
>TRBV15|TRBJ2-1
CATSREPSGSNEQFF
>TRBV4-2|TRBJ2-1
CASSQDQASGYNEQFF
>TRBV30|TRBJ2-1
CAWTPGGSYNEQFF
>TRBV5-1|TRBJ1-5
CASSLAGRGGGPQHF
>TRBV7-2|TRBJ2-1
CASSLDLGGYNEQFF
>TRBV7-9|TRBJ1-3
CASRSGQGSSGNTIYF
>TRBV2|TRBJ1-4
CASQSNGATNEKLFF
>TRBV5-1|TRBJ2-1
CASSSTGTGHNEQFF
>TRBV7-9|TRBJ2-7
CASSFYRGLNEQYF
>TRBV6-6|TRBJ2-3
CASSYSSGQGANTQYF
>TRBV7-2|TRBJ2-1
CASSSLAGSGGEQFF
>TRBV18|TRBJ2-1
CASSPLVSYNEQFF
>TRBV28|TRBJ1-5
CASSFGGTGVNQPQHF
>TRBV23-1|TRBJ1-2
CASSQSPGRSRGYTF
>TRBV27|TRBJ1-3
CASSSAGGAGNTIYF
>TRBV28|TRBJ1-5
CASSTGGSNQPQHF
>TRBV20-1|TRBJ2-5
CSARVGETQYF
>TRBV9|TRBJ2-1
CASSRSSSAYNEQFF
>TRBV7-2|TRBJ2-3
CASSGGGLQDTQYF
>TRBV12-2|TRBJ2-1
CASRLVGLEKYNEQFF
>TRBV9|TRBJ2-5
CASSVAGEAPRVTQYF
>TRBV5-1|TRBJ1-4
CASSLGGGTNEKLFF
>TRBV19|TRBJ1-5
CASSIGGSNQPQHF
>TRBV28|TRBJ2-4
CASSYSGRARDIQYF
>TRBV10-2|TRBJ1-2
CASSEVLQNSNYGYTF
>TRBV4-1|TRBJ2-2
CASRLLGAYDTGELFF
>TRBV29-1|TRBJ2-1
CSVVTGVVNEQFF
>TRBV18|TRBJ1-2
CASSPFRDNRSYGYTF
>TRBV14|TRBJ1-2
CASSQEGSGYTF
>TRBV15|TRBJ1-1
CATSGQGNTEAFF
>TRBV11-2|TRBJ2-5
CASSLSTGVVTQETQYF
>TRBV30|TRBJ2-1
CAWNSVYEQFF